These 21 T cell receptor beta chains share one sample of origin, sequenced in a study of CXCR3-negative and CXCR3-positive naive CD8 T cells. Libraries of TRB cDNA were made by 5' RACE and carried UMIs. No DNA is given; TCRdb re-called the 5' RACE reads and lists each CDR3 protein once. The sample has roughly 56,000 distinct CDR3 sequences. The sequenced material came from naive CXCR3- CD8+ T cells from blood. Subset indicated: CD45RO-CCR7+CD27+CD95- naive CD8+ T cells lacking CXCR3 (TNR3-). Receptors originate from a human donor in good health. Some clones in this sample may be carry-over from other donors' samples.

CDR3 residues: CASSTQGYEQYF. J is TRBJ2-7 and V is TRBV7-2; no DNA is available, so the TRBD1 call from TCRdb remains unchecked. This CDR3 comprises 12 residues. CDR1 is SGHTA, CDR2 FQGNSA, per germline.

The chain links TRBV10-3 to TRBJ2-6. CDR3 length equals 15 residues. Germline-derived CDR1 and CDR2 are ENHRY and SYGVKD. The CDR3 loop reads CAISVWRSGANVLTF.

The chain couples TRBV9 to TRBJ2-1; TCRdb outputs TRBD1, but without DNA this stays unchecked. The CDR3 covers 16 residues. In germline, CDR1 is SGDLS, CDR2 YYNGEE. The CDR3 loop reads CAASTGTGQGYNEQFF.

J is TRBJ2-7 and V is TRBV4-3; the D call of TRBD1 rests on TCRdb alone, since no DNA is present to check it. Germline-derived CDR1 and CDR2 are LGHNA and YSLEER. The CDR3 loop spans 14 amino acids. CDR3 region: CASSTDRGGYEQYF.

The rearrangement uses TRBV4-3 and TRBJ2-7. Germline CDR1 and CDR2: LGHNA and YSLEER. This CDR3 has 14 amino acids. The CDR3 reads CASSQEGRADEQYF.

V is TRBV7-2 and J is TRBJ1-4. In germline, CDR1 is SGHTA, CDR2 FQGNSA. CDR3 length: 13 amino acids. The CDR3 sequence is CASSLHINEKLFF.

This chain joins TRBV15 and TRBJ2-5; no DNA is available, so the TRBD2 call from TCRdb remains unchecked. CDR3 length equals 13 residues. The germline V gene encodes CDR1 LNHNV and CDR2 YYDKDF (reference sequence). CDR3 residues: CATSGGRGETQYF.

The rearrangement joins TRBV15 to TRBJ1-2. CDR3 length: 16 residues. Germline V gene sequence: CDR1 LNHNV, CDR2 YYDKDF (reference sequence). CDR3 loop: CATSIGLGTAIKGYTF.

V gene TRBV7-9 combines with J gene TRBJ2-1; as DNA is missing, the TRBD1 call by TCRdb cannot be tested. Germline V CDR1 and CDR2: SEHNR, FQNEAQ (reference sequence). The length of the CDR3 is 19 residues. CDR3 protein: CASSGTGQGSLGVRNEQFF.

The J gene is TRBJ2-7, the V gene TRBV28. The V gene's germline CDR1 is MDHEN and CDR2 SYDVKM. The CDR3 runs 11 residues. The CDR3: CASSTGNEQYF.

The V call is TRBV14, the J call TRBJ2-7; TCRdb's assignment of TRBD2 cannot be checked, as there is no DNA. Germline CDR1 reads SGHDN; CDR2 reads FVKESK. The CDR3 loop spans 17 amino acids. This CDR3 reads CASSQEGLAKYYYEQYF.

The CDR3 loop reads CASSYPPREEQFF. The J gene is TRBJ2-1, the V gene TRBV6-2 or TRBV6-3; TCRdb returns TRBD1, unconfirmable since there is no DNA. Germline-derived CDR1 and CDR2 are MNHEY and SVGEGT. This CDR3 spans 13 amino acids.

This chain's CDR3 is CASSLSPLNGVSGEQFF. V usage is TRBV11-3 and J usage is TRBJ2-1; TCRdb reports TRBD1, a call that lacks DNA to check it against. The CDR3 is 17 amino acids. Germline V gene data show CDR1 as SGHNT and CDR2 as YENEEA.

The chain has TRBV29-1 and TRBJ2-7; TCRdb's D call of TRBD2 is untestable without DNA. The CDR3 sequence is 11 residues long. Germline values: CDR1 SQVTM, CDR2 ANQGSEA. The CDR3 loop is CSGTGPYEQYF.

The chain uses TRBV12-3 or TRBV12-4 and TRBJ2-3; TCRdb designates TRBD1, a call that cannot be tested without DNA. The CDR3 is made up of 16 amino acids. The CDR3 region is CASSFPHGSSTDTQYF.

CDR3 sequence: CASSYSFRDQPQHF. The chain joins TRBV6-6 to TRBJ1-5; with no DNA, the TCRdb D assignment of TRBD1 cannot be verified. Germline loops: CDR1 MNHNY, CDR2 SVGAGI (reference sequence). CDR3 length equals 14 residues.

The genes are TRBV7-9 and TRBJ2-6. CDR3 length: 14 residues. CDR1 is SEHNR and CDR2 is FQNEAQ in the germline V gene (reference sequence). The chain's CDR3 is CASSLALGANVLTF.

The gene calls are TRBV29-1 and TRBJ2-7; TCRdb designates TRBD1, a call that cannot be tested without DNA. Germline-derived CDR1 and CDR2 are SQVTM and ANQGSEA. The CDR3 contains 16 residues. This chain's CDR3 is CSVEGDPGQGYYEQYF.

V usage is TRBV5-6 and J usage is TRBJ1-2; TCRdb returns TRBD1, unconfirmable since there is no DNA. In germline, CDR1 is SGHDT, CDR2 YYEEEE. This CDR3 has 15 amino acids. CDR3 in amino acids: CASCLNRDRGYGYTF.

This chain links TRBV6-5 with TRBJ2-7; the TCRdb D gene call, TRBD2, has no DNA to confirm it. Germline values: CDR1 MNHEY, CDR2 SVGAGI. This CDR3 has 17 amino acids. The CDR3 sequence is CASSELAGAILPYEQYF.

The chain employs TRBV6-5 and TRBJ2-1. Per the germline V gene, CDR1 is MNHEY and CDR2 is SVGAGI. CDR3 length equals 13 residues. The CDR3 here is CASSSVYGNEQFF.